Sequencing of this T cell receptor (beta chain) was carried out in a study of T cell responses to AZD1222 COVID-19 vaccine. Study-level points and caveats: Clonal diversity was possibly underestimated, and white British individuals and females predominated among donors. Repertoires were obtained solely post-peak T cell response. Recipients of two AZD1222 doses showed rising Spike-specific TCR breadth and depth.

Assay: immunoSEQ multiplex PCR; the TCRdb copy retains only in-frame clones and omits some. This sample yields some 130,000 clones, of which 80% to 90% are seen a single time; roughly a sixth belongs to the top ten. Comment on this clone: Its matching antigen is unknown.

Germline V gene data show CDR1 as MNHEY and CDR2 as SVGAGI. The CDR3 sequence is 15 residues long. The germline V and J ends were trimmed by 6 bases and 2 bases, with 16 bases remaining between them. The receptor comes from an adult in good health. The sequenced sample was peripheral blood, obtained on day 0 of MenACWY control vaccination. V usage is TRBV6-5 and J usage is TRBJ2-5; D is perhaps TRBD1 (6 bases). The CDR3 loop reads CASRKGVGSQETQYF. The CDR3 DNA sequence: TGTGCCAGCAGAAAGGGGGTGGGGTCACAAGAGACCCAGTACTTC.